The 23 T cell receptor beta chains reported below all come from one sample, sequenced in a study of radiotherapy plus CTLA-4 blockade in lung cancer. TCRdb's table, derived via immunoSEQ multiplex PCR, lists solely in-frame clones and lacks some. The table lists about 100,000 clones, roughly 85% of them singletons. Sequenced here: peripheral blood, sampled from a patient treated with radiotherapy plus ipilimumab. Every receptor here comes from a human donor with non-small cell lung cancer who had stable disease on radiotherapy plus ipilimumab.

The chain combines TRBV7-9 with TRBJ2-7, with D perhaps TRBD1 or TRBD2 (5 bases each). The V gene lost 5 bases and the J gene lost 6 bases, with 14 bases spanning the gap. This CDR3 has 13 amino acids. Germline V gene sequence: CDR1 SEHNR, CDR2 FQNEAQ (reference sequence). The DNA for the CDR3 is TGTGCCAGCAGCCCGGGACCCGCGAGCGAGCAGTACTTC. Translation: CASSPGPASEQYF.

J is TRBJ1-1 and V is TRBV19, with D possibly matching TRBD1 (5 bases). The CDR3 length is 13 residues. In germline, CDR1 is LNHDA, CDR2 SQIVND (reference sequence). Trimming removed 11 bases from V and 0 bases from J, with 13 bases in between. CDR3 in amino acids: CAPRGGMNTEAFF. The CDR3 DNA sequence: TGTGCCCCCCGGGGGGGAATGAACACTGAAGCTTTCTTT.

The chain is built from TRBV6-5 and TRBJ1-6, with D unresolved. V was cut by 6 bases and J by 9 bases, with 18 bases left in between. The CDR3 runs to 15 residues. Germline CDR1 and CDR2: MNHEY and SVGAGI. The DNA of the CDR3 is TGTGCCAGCAGCAAAACCGGAGGCAGTTCTTCACCCCTCCACTTT. Its translation: CASSKTGGSSSPLHF.

This clone was observed a single time. The rearrangement uses TRBV9 and TRBJ2-3; TRBD1 matches at 9 bases. CDR1 and CDR2 from the germline V gene are SGDLS and YYNGEE. V dropped 3 bases and J dropped 2; count of bases not matched to a gene: 7. The CDR3 sequence is 16 residues long. The CDR3 DNA follows: TGTGCCAGCAGCGCAACCGGGACAGGGTACACAGATACGCAGTATTTT. Residues: CASSATGTGYTDTQYF.

The V gene is TRBV28, the J gene TRBJ2-1; D may match TRBD1 or TRBD2 (5 bases each). Trimming shortened V by 7 bases and J by 8 bases, and 12 bases separated the two germline ends. CDR1 and CDR2 (germline): MDHEN, SYDVKM. This CDR3 spans 12 amino acids. CDR3 DNA sequence: TGTGCCAGCACGGGGCTATTTGATGAGCAGTTCTTC. It yields the protein CASTGLFDEQFF. The full variable domain, its missing parts supplied by reference TRBV28 and TRBJ2-1, is DVKVTQSSRYLVKRTGEKVFLECVQDMDHENMFWYRQDPGLGLRLIYFSYDVKMKEKGDIPEGYSVSREKKERFSLILESASTNQTSMYLCASTGLFDEQFFGPGTRLTVL.

V gene TRBV27 combines with J gene TRBJ1-6; D is perhaps TRBD1 (6 bases). The CDR3 has 14 amino acids. Trimming left V 7 bases short and J 8 bases short, with 15 bases between. CDR1 and CDR2 (germline): MNHEY, SMNVEV (reference sequence). Here the CDR3 reads CASMGDKFYSPLHF. CDR3 nucleotides: TGTGCCAGCATGGGGGACAAATTCTATTCACCCCTCCACTTT.

The chain recombines TRBV30 with TRBJ1-5; maybe TRBD1 (5 bases). The germline CDR1 and CDR2 sequences are GTSNPN and SVGIG (reference sequence). The V end was cut by 2 bases, the J end by 6 bases, with 11 bases between. The CDR3 has 13 amino acids. The CDR3 DNA sequence: TGTGCCTGGAGTAGGCAGGGAGGTCAGCCCCAGCATTTT. Its translation is CAWSRQGGQPQHF. Complete variable domain (other parts from reference TRBV30 and TRBJ1-5): SQTIHQWPATLVQPVGSPLSLECTVEGTSNPNLYWYRQAAGRGLQLLFYSVGIGQISSEVPQNLSASRPQDRQFILSSKKLLLSDSGFYLCAWSRQGGQPQHFGDGTRLSIL.

The rearrangement uses TRBV5-4 and TRBJ2-3; 7 positions match TRBD1. CDR1 is SGHNT, CDR2 YYREEE, per germline (reference sequence). This CDR3 spans 13 amino acids. V was pared by 3 bases and J by 10 bases, with 8 bases of the junction left unmatched. The chain's CDR3 is CASSSLGQDAQYF. DNA of the CDR3: TGTGCCAGCAGCTCGCTAGGACAGGACGCGCAGTATTTT.

The CDR3 bases are TGTGCCAGCAGTGACAGGGTTATGGTCTATGGCTACACCTTC. Translation: CASSDRVMVYGYTF. The rearrangement uses TRBV6-5 and TRBJ1-2; 7 nucleotides align to TRBD1. Per germline, CDR1 MNHEY and CDR2 SVGAGI. The CDR3 runs 14 residues. Unmatched junction bases numbered 7, after V lost 5 bases and J lost 4 bases.

The chain recombines TRBV5-1 with TRBJ2-3; D may be TRBD1 (6 bases). Per the germline V gene, CDR1 is SGHRS and CDR2 is YFSETQ. V was clipped by 5 bases and J by 0 bases, with 16 bases between them. This CDR3 spans 16 amino acids. CDR3 sequence reads: CASRGGQIASTDTQYF. The CDR3, as DNA: TGCGCCAGCAGGGGTGGACAGATAGCTAGCACAGATACGCAGTATTTT. The full variable domain, with the rest looked up from reference TRBV5-1 and TRBJ2-3, is KAGVTQTPRYLIKTRGQQVTLSCSPISGHRSVSWYQQTPGQGLQFLFEYFSETQRNKGNFPGRFSGRQFSNSRSEMNVSTLELGDSALYLCASRGGQIASTDTQYFGPGTRLTVL.

V gene TRBV6-5 combines with J gene TRBJ1-2; D perhaps matches TRBD1 (5 bases). V gave up 5 bases and J gave up 4 bases, with 14 bases separating them. From germline, CDR1 is MNHEY and CDR2 SVGAGI. The CDR3 is 14 amino acids. DNA of the CDR3: TGTGCCAGCAGTGTGGGCCAGGGCCTCTATGGCTACACCTTC. Residues: CASSVGQGLYGYTF.

The chain joins TRBV4-1 to TRBJ2-6; 10 bases are a match to TRBD1. The V and J ends lost 3 bases and 3 bases, in that order; junction bases with no gene match: 5. The germline CDR1 and CDR2 sequences are MGHRA and YSYEKL. The length of the CDR3 is 17 residues. DNA of the CDR3: TGCGCCAGCAGCCACGGGACAGGGGTTAGTGGGGCCAACGTCCTGACTTTC. Residues: CASSHGTGVSGANVLTF.

V and J are TRBV7-2 and TRBJ1-1; D is uncertain. This CDR3 spans 11 amino acids. Germline lookup yields CDR1 SGHTA and CDR2 FQGNSA. With 2 bases removed from V and 7 bases from J, the gap between germline ends came to 5 bases. Written as DNA, the CDR3 is TGTGCCAGCAGCTTACGACATGAAGCTTTCTTT. This gives the protein CASSLRHEAFF. The full variable domain, with the rest looked up from reference TRBV7-2 and TRBJ1-1, is GAGVSQSPSNKVTEKGKDVELRCDPISGHTALYWYRQSLGQGLEFLIYFQGNSAPDKSGLPSDRFSAERTGGSVSTLTIQRTQQEDSAVYLCASSLRHEAFFGQGTRLTVV.

V is TRBV6-5 and J is TRBJ2-2, with D perhaps given as TRBD1 or TRBD2 (5 bases each). The CDR3 sequence is 14 residues long. With 5 bases removed from V and 3 bases from J, the gap between germline ends came to 10 bases. Germline CDR1 reads MNHEY; CDR2 reads SVGAGI. DNA for the CDR3: TGTGCCAGCAGTCGGGACCGAGACACCGGGGAGCTGTTTTTT. Protein sequence: CASSRDRDTGELFF.

The chain combines TRBV25-1 with TRBJ2-7; 8 bases align to TRBD1. Looked up from germline, CDR1 is MGHDK and CDR2 is SYGVNS. This CDR3 is built from 16 residues. The ends lost 2 bases at V and 5 bases at J; junction bases unmatched: 11. The CDR3: CASSERQGRLLDEQYF. CDR3 bases: TGTGCCAGCAGTGAACGACAGGGGCGCCTTTTAGACGAGCAGTACTTC.

V is TRBV28 and J is TRBJ2-7; D is tentatively TRBD1 or TRBD2 (5 bases each). The CDR3 spans 14 residues. Germline V CDR1 and CDR2: MDHEN, SYDVKM. V was clipped by 6 bases and J by 0 bases, with 12 bases between them. As DNA, the CDR3 is TGTGCCAGCAGGGGGACGGTGAGCTCCTACGAGCAGTACTTC. Translation gives CASRGTVSSYEQYF. Full variable domain (rest looked up from reference TRBV28 and TRBJ2-7): DVKVTQSSRYLVKRTGEKVFLECVQDMDHENMFWYRQDPGLGLRLIYFSYDVKMKEKGDIPEGYSVSREKKERFSLILESASTNQTSMYLCASRGTVSSYEQYFGPGTRLTVT.

Worth noting for this clone: This sample includes further DNA sequences coding for the same CDR3. The genes are TRBV13 and TRBJ2-3; a weak D match, TRBD2 (5 bases). Trimming removed 5 bases from V and 1 base from J, with 13 bases in between. Per the germline V gene, CDR1 is PRHDT and CDR2 is FYEKMQ (reference sequence). The CDR3 is 15 amino acids. This CDR3 is CASSGYGGRTDTQYF. In DNA form, the CDR3 reads TGTGCCAGCAGCGGGTACGGAGGCCGCACAGATACGCAGTATTTT. The full variable domain, completed using reference TRBV13 and TRBJ2-3, is AAGVIQSPRHLIKEKRETATLKCYPIPRHDTVYWYQQGPGQDPQFLISFYEKMQSDKGSIPDRFSAQQFSDYHSELNMSSLELGDSALYFCASSGYGGRTDTQYFGPGTRLTVL.

The chain uses TRBV30 and TRBJ2-1; D unresolved. The CDR3 totals 13 residues. Trimming shortened V by 4 bases and J by 3 bases, and 10 bases separated the two germline ends. Germline values: CDR1 GTSNPN, CDR2 SVGIG (reference sequence). CDR3 DNA sequence: TGTGCCTGGACTTCCAGGCTCTACAATGAGCAGTTCTTC. Residues: CAWTSRLYNEQFF.

This clone has just a few counts. The V call is TRBV5-1, the J call TRBJ2-1; either TRBD1 or TRBD2 may fit D (6 bases each). The CDR3 length is 14 residues. Germline-derived CDR1 and CDR2 are SGHRS and YFSETQ. V was shortened by 0 bases and J by 4 bases, with 8 bases between the two germline ends. CDR3 bases: TGCGCCAGCAGCTTGGAGGGGGGTTACAATGAGCAGTTCTTC. Protein sequence: CASSLEGGYNEQFF. The full variable domain, in which reference TRBV5-1 and TRBJ2-1 provide the parts outside the CDR3, is KAGVTQTPRYLIKTRGQQVTLSCSPISGHRSVSWYQQTPGQGLQFLFEYFSETQRNKGNFPGRFSGRQFSNSRSEMNVSTLELGDSALYLCASSLEGGYNEQFFGPGTRLTVL.

The chain couples TRBV7-3 to TRBJ2-3, with 10 bases matching TRBD2. The J segment lost 1 base and the V segment lost 3 bases, leaving 13 bases of the junction unmatched. This CDR3 spans 19 amino acids. Germline assignment: CDR1 SGHTA and CDR2 FQGTGA. The CDR3 loop is CASSLTSGRSLGGTDTQYF. CDR3 in DNA: TGTGCCAGCAGCTTGACTAGCGGGCGGAGCCTGGGCGGCACAGATACGCAGTATTTT. Looking up the rest from reference TRBV7-3 and TRBJ2-3 gives the full variable domain: GAGVSQTPSNKVTEKGKYVELRCDPISGHTALYWYRQSLGQGPEFLIYFQGTGAADDSGLPNDRFFAVRPEGSVSTLKIQRTERGDSAVYLCASSLTSGRSLGGTDTQYFGPGTRLTVL.

The rearrangement uses TRBV2 and TRBJ2-7, with D possibly being TRBD1 (6 bases). This CDR3 region has 13 residues. Trimming removed 3 bases from V and 6 bases from J, with 12 bases in between. Per germline, CDR1 SNHLY and CDR2 FYNNEI. The CDR3 loop reads CASSEPGDAEQYF. In nucleotides, the CDR3 is TGTGCCAGCAGTGAGCCAGGGGACGCCGAGCAGTACTTC.

The chain links TRBV7-9 to TRBJ2-7; D possibly corresponds to TRBD2 (6 bases). The germline V gene has CDR1 SEHNR and CDR2 FQNEAQ (reference sequence). The V gene lost 5 bases and the J gene lost 3 bases, with 17 bases spanning the gap. CDR3 length equals 15 residues. CDR3 bases: TGTGCCAGCAGCCCCCGCGGGGTGGGGGTCTACGAGCAGTACTTC. It is translated as CASSPRGVGVYEQYF.

The gene calls are TRBV6-1 and TRBJ2-2; 12 nucleotides align to TRBD1. The trim removed 4 bases at V and 6 bases at J, leaving 3 bases unmatched. The germline gives CDR1 MNHNS, CDR2 SASEGT. The CDR3 loop spans 15 amino acids. The CDR3: CASSVGTGGPGELFF. The CDR3 DNA is TGTGCCAGCAGTGTCGGGACAGGGGGCCCCGGGGAGCTGTTTTTT.